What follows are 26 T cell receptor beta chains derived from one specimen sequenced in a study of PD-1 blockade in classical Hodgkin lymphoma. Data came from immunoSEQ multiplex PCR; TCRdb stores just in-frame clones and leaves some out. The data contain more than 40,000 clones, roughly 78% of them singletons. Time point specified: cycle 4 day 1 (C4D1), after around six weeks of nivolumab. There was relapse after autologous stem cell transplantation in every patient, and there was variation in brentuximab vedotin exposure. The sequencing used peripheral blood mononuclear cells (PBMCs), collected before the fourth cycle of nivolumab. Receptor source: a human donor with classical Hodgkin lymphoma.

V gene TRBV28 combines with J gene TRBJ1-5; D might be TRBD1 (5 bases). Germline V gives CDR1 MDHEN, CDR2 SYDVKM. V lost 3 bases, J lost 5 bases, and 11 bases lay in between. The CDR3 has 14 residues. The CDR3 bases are TGTGCCAGCAGTTTGGGGCAGATACATCAGCCCCAGCATTTT. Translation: CASSLGQIHQPQHF.

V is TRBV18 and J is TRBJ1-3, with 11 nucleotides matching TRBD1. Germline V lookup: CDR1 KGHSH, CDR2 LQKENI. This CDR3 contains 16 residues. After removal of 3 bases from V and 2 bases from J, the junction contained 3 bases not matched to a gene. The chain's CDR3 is CASSPGQGVAGNTIYF. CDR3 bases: TGTGCCAGCTCACCGGGACAGGGGGTAGCTGGAAACACCATATATTTT. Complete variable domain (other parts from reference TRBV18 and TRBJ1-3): NAGVMQNPRHLVRRRGQEARLRCSPMKGHSHVYWYRQLPEEGLKFMVYLQKENIIDESGMPKERFSAEFPKEGPSILRIQQVVRGDSAAYFCASSPGQGVAGNTIYFGEGSWLTVV.

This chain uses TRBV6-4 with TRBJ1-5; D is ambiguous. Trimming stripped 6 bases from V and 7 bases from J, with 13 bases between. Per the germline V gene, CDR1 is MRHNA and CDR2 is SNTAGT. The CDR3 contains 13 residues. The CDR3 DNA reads TGTGCCAGCAGCCTTACAGCGGGCCAGCCCCAGCATTTT. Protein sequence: CASSLTAGQPQHF.

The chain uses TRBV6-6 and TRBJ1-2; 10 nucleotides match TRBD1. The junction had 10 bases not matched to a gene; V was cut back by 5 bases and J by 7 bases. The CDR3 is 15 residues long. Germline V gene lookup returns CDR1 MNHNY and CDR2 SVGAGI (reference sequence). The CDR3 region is CASSTPTGGASGYTF. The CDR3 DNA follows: TGTGCCAGCAGTACACCGACAGGGGGCGCCTCTGGCTACACCTTC.

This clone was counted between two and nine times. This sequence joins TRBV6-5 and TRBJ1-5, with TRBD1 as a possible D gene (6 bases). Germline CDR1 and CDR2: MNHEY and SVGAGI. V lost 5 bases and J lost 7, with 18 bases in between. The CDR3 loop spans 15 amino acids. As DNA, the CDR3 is TGTGCCAGCAGTATAGATCTACAGGGAGGGCAGCCCCAGCATTTT. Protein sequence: CASSIDLQGGQPQHF.

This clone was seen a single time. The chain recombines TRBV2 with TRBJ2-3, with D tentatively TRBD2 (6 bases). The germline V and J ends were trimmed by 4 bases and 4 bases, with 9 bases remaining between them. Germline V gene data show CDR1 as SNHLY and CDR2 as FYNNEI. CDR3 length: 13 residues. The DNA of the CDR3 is TGTGCCAGCAGTGGGGACTTTGCAGATACGCAGTATTTT. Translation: CASSGDFADTQYF.

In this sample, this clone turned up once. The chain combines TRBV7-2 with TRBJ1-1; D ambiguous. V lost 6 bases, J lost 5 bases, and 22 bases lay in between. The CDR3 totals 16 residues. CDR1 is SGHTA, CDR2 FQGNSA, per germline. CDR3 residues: CASRSAGVVVGTEAFF. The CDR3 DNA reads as TGTGCCAGCAGATCAGCCGGGGTAGTAGTAGGAACTGAAGCTTTCTTT.

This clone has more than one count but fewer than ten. The CDR3 DNA follows: TGTGCCAGCAGTGAAGCCGGGGGGGTAGACTATGGCTACACCTTC. Residues: CASSEAGGVDYGYTF. This chain links TRBV25-1 with TRBJ1-2; D is perhaps TRBD1 (5 bases). Trimming shortened V by 2 bases and J by 3 bases, and 13 bases separated the two germline ends. Germline assignment: CDR1 MGHDK and CDR2 SYGVNS. This CDR3 contains 15 residues.

Written as DNA, the CDR3 is TGTGCCAGCAGCGTCAGGGGGTCTAATGAAAAACTGTTTTTT. Translating it yields CASSVRGSNEKLFF. V gene TRBV11-3 combines with J gene TRBJ1-4, with 7 bases lining up with TRBD1. Looked up from germline, CDR1 is SGHNT and CDR2 is YENEEA. V shed 5 bases, J shed 3 bases, and the junction held 3 bases outside the gene matches. The CDR3 sequence is 14 residues long.

CDR3: CASSLGENTEAFF. The CDR3 bases are TGTGCCAGCTCACTGGGCGAAAACACTGAAGCTTTCTTT. The rearrangement joins TRBV18 to TRBJ1-1; D remains ambiguous. The CDR3 has 13 amino acids. Trimming removed 4 bases at V and 2 bases at J, with 8 bases between. Germline V gene sequence: CDR1 KGHSH, CDR2 LQKENI.

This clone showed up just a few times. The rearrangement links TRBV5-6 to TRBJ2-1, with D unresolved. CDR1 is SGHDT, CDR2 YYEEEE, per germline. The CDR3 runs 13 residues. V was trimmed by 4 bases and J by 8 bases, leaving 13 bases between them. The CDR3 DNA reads TGTGCCAGCAGCCGATACTCTAGAGATGAGCAGTTCTTC. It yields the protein CASSRYSRDEQFF.

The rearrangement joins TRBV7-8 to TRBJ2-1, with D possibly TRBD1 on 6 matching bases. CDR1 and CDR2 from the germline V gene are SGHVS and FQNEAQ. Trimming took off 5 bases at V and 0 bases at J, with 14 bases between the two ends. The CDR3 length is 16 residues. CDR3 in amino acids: CASSPTGRSSYNEQFF. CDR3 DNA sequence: TGTGCCAGCAGCCCTACAGGGCGCAGCTCCTACAATGAGCAGTTCTTC.

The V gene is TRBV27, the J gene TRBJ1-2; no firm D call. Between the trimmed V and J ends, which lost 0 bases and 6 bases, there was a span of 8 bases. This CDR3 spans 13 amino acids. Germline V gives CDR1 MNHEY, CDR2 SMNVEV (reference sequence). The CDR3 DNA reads TGTGCCAGCAGTTTATCAGAAGTTAATGGCTACACCTTC. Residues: CASSLSEVNGYTF.

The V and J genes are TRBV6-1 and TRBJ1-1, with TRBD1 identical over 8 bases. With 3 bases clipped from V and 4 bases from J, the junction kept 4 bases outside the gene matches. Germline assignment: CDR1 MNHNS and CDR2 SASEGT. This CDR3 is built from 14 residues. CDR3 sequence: CASSDQGAGTEAFF. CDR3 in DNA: TGTGCCAGCAGTGATCAGGGGGCGGGCACTGAAGCTTTCTTT.

CDR3 nucleotide sequence: TGTGCCAGCAGCGTATCAGGGGGGGCAAACATTCAGTACTTC. Translating gives CASSVSGGANIQYF. This sequence joins TRBV9 and TRBJ2-4; D might be TRBD1 or TRBD2, each matching 7 bases. Germline lookup yields CDR1 SGDLS and CDR2 YYNGEE. V was clipped by 1 base and J by 6 bases, with 11 bases between them. The CDR3 spans 14 residues.

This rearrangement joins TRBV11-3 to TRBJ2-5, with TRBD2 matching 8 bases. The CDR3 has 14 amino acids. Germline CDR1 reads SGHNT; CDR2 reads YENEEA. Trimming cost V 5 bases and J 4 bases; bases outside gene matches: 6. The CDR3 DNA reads TGTGCCAGCAGCCCGCGGGGGGCTTCAGAGACCCAGTACTTC. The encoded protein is CASSPRGASETQYF.

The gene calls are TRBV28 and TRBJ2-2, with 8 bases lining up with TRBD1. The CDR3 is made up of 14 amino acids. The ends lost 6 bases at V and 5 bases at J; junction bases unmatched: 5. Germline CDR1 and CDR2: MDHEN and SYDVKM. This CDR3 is CASRPGQGTGELFF. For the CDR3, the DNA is TGTGCCAGCAGGCCTGGACAGGGAACCGGGGAGCTGTTTTTT.

CDR3 in amino acids: CASSQVAGQGSYEQYF. The CDR3 DNA is TGCGCCAGCAGCCAAGTCGCGGGACAGGGGTCCTACGAGCAGTACTTC. This rearrangement joins TRBV4-3 to TRBJ2-7; 10 bases line up with TRBD1. This CDR3 spans 16 amino acids. From germline, CDR1 is LGHNA and CDR2 YSLEER. Unmatched junction bases numbered 4, after V lost 1 base and J lost 1 base.

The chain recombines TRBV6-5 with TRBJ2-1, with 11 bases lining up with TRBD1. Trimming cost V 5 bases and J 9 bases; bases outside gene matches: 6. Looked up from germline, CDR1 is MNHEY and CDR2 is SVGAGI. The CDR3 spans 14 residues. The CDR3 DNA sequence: TGTGCCAGCAGTCACGGACAGGGGGCTGGTGAGCAGTTCTTC. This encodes CASSHGQGAGEQFF.

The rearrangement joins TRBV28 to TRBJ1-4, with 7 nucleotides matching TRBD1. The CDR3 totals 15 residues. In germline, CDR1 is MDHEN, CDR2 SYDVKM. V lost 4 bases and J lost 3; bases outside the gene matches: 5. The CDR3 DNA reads TGTGCCAGCAGTTCTACCGGGACAGCTAATGAAAAACTGTTTTTT. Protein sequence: CASSSTGTANEKLFF. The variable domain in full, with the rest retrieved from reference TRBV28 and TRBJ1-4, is DVKVTQSSRYLVKRTGEKVFLECVQDMDHENMFWYRQDPGLGLRLIYFSYDVKMKEKGDIPEGYSVSREKKERFSLILESASTNQTSMYLCASSSTGTANEKLFFGSGTQLSVL.

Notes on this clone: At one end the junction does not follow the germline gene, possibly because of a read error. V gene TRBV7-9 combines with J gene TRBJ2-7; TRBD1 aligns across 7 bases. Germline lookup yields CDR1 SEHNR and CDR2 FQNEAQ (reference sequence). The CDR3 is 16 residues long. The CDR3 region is CASSQDRRGGNYEQYF. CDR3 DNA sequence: TGCGCCAGCAGCCAAGATCGTAGAGGGGGCAACTACGAGCAGTACTTC.

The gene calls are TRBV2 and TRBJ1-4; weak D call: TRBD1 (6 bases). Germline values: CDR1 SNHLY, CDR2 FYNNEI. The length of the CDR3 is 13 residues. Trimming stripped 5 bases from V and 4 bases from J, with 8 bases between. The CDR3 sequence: CASSRQVNEKLFF. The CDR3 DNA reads TGTGCCAGCAGTCGACAGGTTAATGAAAAACTGTTTTTT.

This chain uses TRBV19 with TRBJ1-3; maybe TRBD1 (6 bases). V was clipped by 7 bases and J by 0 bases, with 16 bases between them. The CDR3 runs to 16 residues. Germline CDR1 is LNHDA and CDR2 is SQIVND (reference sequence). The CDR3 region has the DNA TGTGCCAGTATCCGGACAGCAACGAGCTCTGGAAACACCATATATTTT. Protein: CASIRTATSSGNTIYF.

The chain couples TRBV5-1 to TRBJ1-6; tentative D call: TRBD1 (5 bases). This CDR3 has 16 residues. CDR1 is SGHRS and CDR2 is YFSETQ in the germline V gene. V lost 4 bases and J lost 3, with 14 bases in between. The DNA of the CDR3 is TGCGCCAGCAGCCCCGGGACGGCTAACTATAATTCACCCCTCCACTTT. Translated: CASSPGTANYNSPLHF.

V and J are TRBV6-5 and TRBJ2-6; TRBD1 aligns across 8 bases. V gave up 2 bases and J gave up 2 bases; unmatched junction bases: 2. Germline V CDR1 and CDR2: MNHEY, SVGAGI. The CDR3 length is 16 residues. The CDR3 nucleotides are TGTGCCAGCAGTTACCAGGGGGCGGCTGGGGCCAACGTCCTGACTTTC. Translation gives CASSYQGAAGANVLTF.

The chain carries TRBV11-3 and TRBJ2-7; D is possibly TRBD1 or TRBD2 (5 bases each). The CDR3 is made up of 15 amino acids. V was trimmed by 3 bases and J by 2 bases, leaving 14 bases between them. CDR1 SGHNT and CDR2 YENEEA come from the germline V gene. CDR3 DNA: TGTGCCAGCAGCTTGTATGGGGGAAAAACCTACGAGCAGTACTTC. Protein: CASSLYGGKTYEQYF.